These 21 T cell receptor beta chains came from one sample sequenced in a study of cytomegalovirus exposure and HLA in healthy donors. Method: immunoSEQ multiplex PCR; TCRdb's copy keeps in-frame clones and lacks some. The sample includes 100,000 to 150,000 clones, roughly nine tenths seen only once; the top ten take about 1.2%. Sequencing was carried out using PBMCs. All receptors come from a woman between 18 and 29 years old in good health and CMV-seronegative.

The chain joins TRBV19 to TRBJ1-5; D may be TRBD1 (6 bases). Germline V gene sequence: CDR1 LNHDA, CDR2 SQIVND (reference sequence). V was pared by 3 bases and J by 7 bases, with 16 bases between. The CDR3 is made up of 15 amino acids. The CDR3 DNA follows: TGTGCCAGTAGTATTGTAGGGGGTCCGATACAGCCCCAGCATTTT. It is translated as CASSIVGGPIQPQHF.

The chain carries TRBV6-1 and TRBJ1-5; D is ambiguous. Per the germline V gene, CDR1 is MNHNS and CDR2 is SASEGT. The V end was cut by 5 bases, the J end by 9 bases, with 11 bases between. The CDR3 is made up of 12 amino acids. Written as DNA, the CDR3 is TGTGCCAGCAGTCCCTTCTCTTTGCCCCAGCATTTT. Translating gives CASSPFSLPQHF.

CDR3 sequence reads: CASNTQGNYGYTF. The CDR3 coding sequence is TGTGCCAGCAATACTCAGGGGAACTATGGCTACACCTTC. The chain uses TRBV19 and TRBJ1-2; D may be TRBD1 (6 bases). The CDR3 is 13 amino acids. The V and J ends lost 9 bases and 2 bases respectively, with 13 bases between them. Germline assignment: CDR1 LNHDA and CDR2 SQIVND (reference sequence).

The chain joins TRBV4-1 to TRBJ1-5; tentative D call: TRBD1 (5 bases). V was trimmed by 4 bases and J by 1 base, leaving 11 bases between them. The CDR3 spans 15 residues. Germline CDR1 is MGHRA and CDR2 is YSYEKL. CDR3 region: CASSRQGGSNQPQHF. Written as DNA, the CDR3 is TGCGCCAGCAGCCGCCAGGGTGGAAGCAATCAGCCCCAGCATTTT.

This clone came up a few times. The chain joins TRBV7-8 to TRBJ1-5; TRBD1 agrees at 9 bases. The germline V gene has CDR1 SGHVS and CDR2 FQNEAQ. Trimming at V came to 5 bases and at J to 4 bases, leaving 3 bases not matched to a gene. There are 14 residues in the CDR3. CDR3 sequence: CASSRGTGNQPQHF. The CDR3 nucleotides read TGTGCCAGCAGCCGCGGGACAGGGAATCAGCCCCAGCATTTT.

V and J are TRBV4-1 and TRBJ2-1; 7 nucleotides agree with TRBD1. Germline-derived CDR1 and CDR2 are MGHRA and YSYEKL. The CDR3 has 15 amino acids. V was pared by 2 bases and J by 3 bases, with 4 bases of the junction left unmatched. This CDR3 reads CASSQSGQVYNEQFF. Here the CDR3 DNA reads TGCGCCAGCAGCCAATCCGGACAGGTCTACAATGAGCAGTTCTTC.

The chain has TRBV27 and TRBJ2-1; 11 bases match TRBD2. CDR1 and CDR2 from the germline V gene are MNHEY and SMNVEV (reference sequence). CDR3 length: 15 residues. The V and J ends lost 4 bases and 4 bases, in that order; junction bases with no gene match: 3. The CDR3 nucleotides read TGTGCCAGCAGTTCTATAGCGGGGGGGTACAATGAGCAGTTCTTC. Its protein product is CASSSIAGGYNEQFF.

This CDR3 reads CASRQSSGETQYF. The CDR3 DNA sequence: TGCGCCAGCAGACAGTCTAGCGGAGAGACCCAGTACTTC. V and J are TRBV10-2 and TRBJ2-5; TRBD2 matches at 7 bases. The CDR3 loop spans 13 amino acids. Per the germline V gene, CDR1 is WSHSY and CDR2 is SAAADI. J gave up 4 bases and V 6 bases, and 5 bases lay outside the gene matches.

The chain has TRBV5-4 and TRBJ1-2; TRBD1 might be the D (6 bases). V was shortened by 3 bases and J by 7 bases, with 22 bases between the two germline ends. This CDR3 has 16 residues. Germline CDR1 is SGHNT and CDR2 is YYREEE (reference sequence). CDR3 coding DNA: TGTGCCAGCAGCTCACAGGGATTCAGGAATGGTGTTGGCTACACCTTC. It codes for CASSSQGFRNGVGYTF.

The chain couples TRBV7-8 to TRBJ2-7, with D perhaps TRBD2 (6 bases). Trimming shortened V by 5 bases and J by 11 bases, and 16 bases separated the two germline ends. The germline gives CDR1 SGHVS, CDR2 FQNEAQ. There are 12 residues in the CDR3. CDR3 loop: CASSDAGGTKYF. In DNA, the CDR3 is TGTGCCAGCAGCGACGCCGGGGGTACAAAGTACTTC.

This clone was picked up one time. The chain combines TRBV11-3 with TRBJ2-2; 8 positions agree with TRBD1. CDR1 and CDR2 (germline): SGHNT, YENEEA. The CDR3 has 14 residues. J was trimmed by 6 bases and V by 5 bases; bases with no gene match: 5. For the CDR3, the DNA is TGTGCCAGCAGCCTATCGGACAGGGCCGGGGAGCTGTTTTTT. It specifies CASSLSDRAGELFF.

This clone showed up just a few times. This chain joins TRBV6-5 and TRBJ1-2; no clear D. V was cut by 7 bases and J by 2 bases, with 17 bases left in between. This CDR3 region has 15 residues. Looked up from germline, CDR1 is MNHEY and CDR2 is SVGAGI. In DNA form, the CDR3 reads TGTGCCAGCACTAAAAAAGGAGGAGGGAACTATGGCTACACCTTC. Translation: CASTKKGGGNYGYTF.

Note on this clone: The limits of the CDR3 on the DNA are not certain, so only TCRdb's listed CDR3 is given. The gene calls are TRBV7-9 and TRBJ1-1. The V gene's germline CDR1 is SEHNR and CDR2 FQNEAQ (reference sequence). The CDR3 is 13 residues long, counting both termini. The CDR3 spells CASSFAIGTLTFF.

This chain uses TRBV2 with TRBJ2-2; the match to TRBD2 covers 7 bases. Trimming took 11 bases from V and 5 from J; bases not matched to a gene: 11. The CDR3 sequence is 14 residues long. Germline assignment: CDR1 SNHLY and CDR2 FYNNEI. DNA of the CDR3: TGTGCCGGCCGCGGGCGGGGGAGGACCGGGGAGCTGTTTTTT. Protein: CAGRGRGRTGELFF.

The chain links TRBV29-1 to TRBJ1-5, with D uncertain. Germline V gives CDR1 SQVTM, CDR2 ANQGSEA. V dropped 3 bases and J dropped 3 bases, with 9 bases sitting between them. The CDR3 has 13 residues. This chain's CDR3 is CSVEAGVNQPQHF. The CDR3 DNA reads TGCAGCGTTGAGGCGGGCGTCAATCAGCCCCAGCATTTT.

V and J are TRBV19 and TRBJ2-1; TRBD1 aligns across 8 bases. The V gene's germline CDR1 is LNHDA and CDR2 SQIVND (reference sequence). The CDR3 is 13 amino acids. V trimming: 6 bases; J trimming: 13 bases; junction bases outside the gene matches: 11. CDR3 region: CASRIQQGAFQFF. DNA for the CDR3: TGTGCCAGTAGGATCCAGCAGGGGGCGTTTCAGTTCTTC.

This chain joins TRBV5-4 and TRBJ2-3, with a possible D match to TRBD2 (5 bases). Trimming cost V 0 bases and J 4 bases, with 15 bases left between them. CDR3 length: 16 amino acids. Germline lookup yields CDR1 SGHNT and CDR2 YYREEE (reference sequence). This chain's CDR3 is CASSLAASLGPDTQYF. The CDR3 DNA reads TGTGCCAGCAGCTTGGCGGCTAGCTTGGGCCCAGATACGCAGTATTTT.

The CDR3 DNA follows: TGTGCCGTCAAACTTGGACAGCCGAACACTGAAGCTTTCTTT. This codes for CAVKLGQPNTEAFF. The rearrangement joins TRBV7-9 to TRBJ1-1; tentative D call: TRBD1 (6 bases). Trimming took 11 bases from V and 1 from J, leaving 17 bases between them. This CDR3 spans 14 amino acids. Looked up from germline, CDR1 is SEHNR and CDR2 is FQNEAQ (reference sequence).

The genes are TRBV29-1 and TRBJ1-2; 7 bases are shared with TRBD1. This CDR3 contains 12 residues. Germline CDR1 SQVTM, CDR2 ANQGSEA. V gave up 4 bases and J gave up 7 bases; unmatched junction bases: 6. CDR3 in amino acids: CSVGWGQLGYTF. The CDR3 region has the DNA TGCAGCGTTGGCTGGGGACAGCTTGGCTACACCTTC.

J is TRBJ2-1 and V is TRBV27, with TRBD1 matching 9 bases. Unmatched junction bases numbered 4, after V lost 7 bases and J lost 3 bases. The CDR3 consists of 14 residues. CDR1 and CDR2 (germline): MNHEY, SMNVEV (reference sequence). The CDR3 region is CASTLTGGYNEQFF. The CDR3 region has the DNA TGTGCCAGCACCCTGACAGGGGGCTACAATGAGCAGTTCTTC.

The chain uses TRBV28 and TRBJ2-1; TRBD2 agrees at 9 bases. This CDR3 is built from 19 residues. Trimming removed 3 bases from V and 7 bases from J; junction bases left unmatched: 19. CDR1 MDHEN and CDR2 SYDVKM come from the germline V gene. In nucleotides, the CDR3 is TGTGCCAGCAGTTTCGGGGCTAGCGGGGTTGACCCCTATGTAAATGAGCAGTTCTTC. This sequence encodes CASSFGASGVDPYVNEQFF.